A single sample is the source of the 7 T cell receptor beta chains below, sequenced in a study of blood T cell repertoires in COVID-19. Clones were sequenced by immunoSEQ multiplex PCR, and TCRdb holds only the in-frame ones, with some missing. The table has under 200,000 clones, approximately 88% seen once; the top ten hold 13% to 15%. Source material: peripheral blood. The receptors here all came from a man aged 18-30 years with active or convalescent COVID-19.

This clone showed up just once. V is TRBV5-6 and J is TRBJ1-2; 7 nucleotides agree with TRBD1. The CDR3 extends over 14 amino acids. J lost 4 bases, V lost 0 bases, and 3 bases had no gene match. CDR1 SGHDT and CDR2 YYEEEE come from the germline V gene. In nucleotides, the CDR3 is TGTGCCAGCAGCTTGGGACAGGGTGGCTATGGCTACACCTTC. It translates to CASSLGQGGYGYTF.

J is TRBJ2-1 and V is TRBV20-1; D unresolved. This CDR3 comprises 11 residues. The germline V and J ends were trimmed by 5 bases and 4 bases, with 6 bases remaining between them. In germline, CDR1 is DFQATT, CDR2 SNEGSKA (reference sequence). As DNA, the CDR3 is TGCAGTGCTGGTAGTTACAATGAGCAGTTCTTC. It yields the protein CSAGSYNEQFF.

CDR3 residues: CASSSLNKQRANYEQYF. The CDR3 DNA follows: TGTGCCAGCAGCTCCTTGAACAAACAGAGGGCAAACTACGAGCAGTACTTC. The chain couples TRBV27 to TRBJ2-7, with a weak D call TRBD2 (5 bases). CDR3 length equals 17 residues. Germline V lookup: CDR1 MNHEY, CDR2 SMNVEV (reference sequence). V lost 6 bases to trimming and J lost 3 bases, with 24 bases between them.

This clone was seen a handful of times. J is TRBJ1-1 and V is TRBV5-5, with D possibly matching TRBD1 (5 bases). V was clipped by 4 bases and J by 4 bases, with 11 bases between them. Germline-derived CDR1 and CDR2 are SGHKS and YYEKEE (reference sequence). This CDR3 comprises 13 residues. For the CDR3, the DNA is TGTGCCAGCAGCCAAGGGGTCGGCACTGAAGCTTTCTTT. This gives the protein CASSQGVGTEAFF.

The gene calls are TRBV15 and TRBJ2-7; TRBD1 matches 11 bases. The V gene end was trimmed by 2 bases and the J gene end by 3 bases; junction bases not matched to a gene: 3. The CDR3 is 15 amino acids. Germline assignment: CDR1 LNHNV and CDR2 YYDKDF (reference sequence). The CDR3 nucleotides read TGTGCCACCAGCAGATCCGGGACAGGGGGCTACGAGCAGTACTTC. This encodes CATSRSGTGGYEQYF. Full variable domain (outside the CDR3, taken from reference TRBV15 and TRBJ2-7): DAMVIQNPRYQVTQFGKPVTLSCSQTLNHNVMYWYQQKSSQAPKLLFHYYDKDFNNEADTPDNFQSRRPNTSFCFLDIRSPGLGDTAMYLCATSRSGTGGYEQYFGPGTRLTVT.

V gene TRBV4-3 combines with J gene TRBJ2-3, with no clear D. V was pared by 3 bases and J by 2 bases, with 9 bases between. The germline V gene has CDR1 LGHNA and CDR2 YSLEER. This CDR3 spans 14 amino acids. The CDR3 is CASSHRFLTDTQYF. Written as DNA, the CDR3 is TGCGCCAGCAGCCACAGGTTCCTCACAGATACGCAGTATTTT.

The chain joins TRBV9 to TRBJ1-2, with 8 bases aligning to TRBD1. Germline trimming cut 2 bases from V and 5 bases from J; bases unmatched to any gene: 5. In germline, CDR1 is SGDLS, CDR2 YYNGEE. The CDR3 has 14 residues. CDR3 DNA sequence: TGTGCCAGCAGCGTGGGTCGACAGGGGTATGGCTACACCTTC. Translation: CASSVGRQGYGYTF. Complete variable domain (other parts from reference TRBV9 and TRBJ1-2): DSGVTQTPKHLITATGQRVTLRCSPRSGDLSVYWYQQSLDQGLQFLIQYYNGEERAKGNILERFSAQQFPDLHSELNLSSLELGDSALYFCASSVGRQGYGYTFGSGTRLTVV.